A selection of T cell receptor beta chains follows, all from one sample in a study of blood T cell repertoires in COVID-19. Sequencing used immunoSEQ multiplex PCR; TCRdb keeps in-frame clones, though not all of them. Seen here are approximately 50,000 clones, about 72% observed once, and the top ten hold approximately 5%. The sequencing input was PBMCs or T cells enriched from blood (not recorded which). Receptors originate from a woman aged 45-60 years with acute COVID-19. The CDR3 runs from the conserved cysteine through the conserved F or W. Fields, in order: V gene, clone size, J gene, D gene, CDR3 protein, CDR3 DNA. The D gene is left open where the match is weak. Clone size is given for some rows only: seen once, a few or many times, or a class if the clone is expanded.

v_call: TRBV19
clone_size: few
j_call: TRBJ1-2
d_call: .
cdr3_aa: CATSTRNYGYTF
cdr3_nt: TGTGCCACCTCCACGCGGAACTATGGCTACACCTTC

v_call: TRBV23-1
clone_size: once
j_call: TRBJ2-5
d_call: .
cdr3_aa: CASSQCPTRETQYF
cdr3_nt: TGCGCCAGCAGTCAGTGCCCCACCAGAGAGACCCAGTACTTC

v_call: TRBV7-6
clone_size: .
j_call: TRBJ2-1
d_call: .
cdr3_aa: CASSLGGSYNEQFF
cdr3_nt: TGTGCCAGCAGCTTAGGAGGTAGCTACAATGAGCAGTTCTTC

v_call: TRBV7-8
clone_size: .
j_call: TRBJ2-2
d_call: .
cdr3_aa: CASSLTGNTGELFF
cdr3_nt: TGTGCCAGCAGCCTCACAGGGAACACCGGGGAGCTGTTTTTT

v_call: TRBV7-3
clone_size: .
j_call: TRBJ1-1
d_call: .
cdr3_aa: CASSLSGAAGWNTEAFF
cdr3_nt: TGTGCCAGCAGCTTATCCGGAGCAGCGGGCTGGAACACTGAAGCTTTCTTT

v_call: TRBV23-1
clone_size: .
j_call: TRBJ2-7
d_call: TRBD1
cdr3_aa: CASTLTGTVAYEQYF
cdr3_nt: TGCGCCAGCACCCTCACCGGGACAGTGGCCTACGAGCAGTACTTC

v_call: TRBV5-4
clone_size: .
j_call: TRBJ1-4
d_call: TRBD1
cdr3_aa: CASSTDRGGREKLFF
cdr3_nt: TGTGCCAGCAGCACAGACAGGGGGGGTCGAGAAAAACTGTTTTTT

v_call: TRBV3-1/TRBV3-2
clone_size: .
j_call: TRBJ2-7
d_call: .
cdr3_aa: CASSYGQQSYEQYF
cdr3_nt: TGTGCCAGCAGCTACGGACAGCAGTCCTACGAGCAGTACTTC

v_call: TRBV5-1
clone_size: .
j_call: TRBJ2-6
d_call: TRBD2
cdr3_aa: CASSLAGGAGANVLTF
cdr3_nt: TGCGCCAGCAGCTTGGCGGGGGGTGCTGGGGCCAACGTCCTGACTTTC

v_call: TRBV28
clone_size: .
j_call: TRBJ1-1
d_call: .
cdr3_aa: CASTIPQRGSTEAFF
cdr3_nt: TGTGCCAGCACCATTCCCCAACGTGGGAGTACTGAAGCTTTCTTT

v_call: TRBV11-1
clone_size: .
j_call: TRBJ1-2
d_call: .
cdr3_aa: CASSYWAGAGYTF
cdr3_nt: TGTGCCAGCAGCTACTGGGCGGGGGCCGGCTACACCTTC

v_call: TRBV27
clone_size: few
j_call: TRBJ2-2
d_call: TRBD1
cdr3_aa: CASSLRTGLGGTGELFF
cdr3_nt: TGTGCCAGCAGTCTAAGGACAGGGCTCGGGGGAACCGGGGAGCTGTTTTTT

v_call: TRBV24-1
clone_size: few
j_call: TRBJ2-5
d_call: .
cdr3_aa: CATSDVGLQETQYF
cdr3_nt: TGTGCCACCAGTGACGTAGGACTCCAAGAGACCCAGTACTTC

v_call: TRBV6-5
clone_size: .
j_call: TRBJ1-5
d_call: .
cdr3_aa: CASSYSVSGNQPQHF
cdr3_nt: TGTGCCAGCAGTTACTCAGTCTCGGGCAATCAGCCCCAGCATTTT

v_call: TRBV28
clone_size: .
j_call: TRBJ1-1
d_call: .
cdr3_aa: CASSQMSTGNTEAFF
cdr3_nt: TGTGCCAGCAGTCAGATGTCGACAGGGAACACTGAAGCTTTCTTT

v_call: TRBV12-3/TRBV12-4
clone_size: .
j_call: TRBJ2-7
d_call: .
cdr3_aa: CASKGQNYEQYF
cdr3_nt: TGTGCCAGCAAGGGACAAAACTACGAGCAGTACTTC

v_call: TRBV9
clone_size: .
j_call: TRBJ2-2
d_call: .
cdr3_aa: CASSVAAGNTGELFF
cdr3_nt: TGTGCCAGCAGCGTAGCTGCCGGGAACACCGGGGAGCTGTTTTTT

v_call: TRBV21-1
clone_size: .
j_call: TRBJ2-7
d_call: .
cdr3_aa: CASSEPGHRSSYEQYF
cdr3_nt: TGTGCCAGCAGCGAACCGGGACACAGGAGCTCCTACGAGCAGTACTTC

v_call: TRBV9
clone_size: .
j_call: TRBJ2-1
d_call: .
cdr3_aa: CASSVAAGYEQFF
cdr3_nt: TGTGCCAGCAGCGTAGCGGCGGGCTATGAGCAGTTCTTC

v_call: TRBV7-7
clone_size: .
j_call: TRBJ2-5
d_call: TRBD1
cdr3_aa: CASSLGTGGQETQYF
cdr3_nt: TGTGCTAGCAGCTTAGGGACAGGAGGCCAAGAGACCCAGTACTTC

v_call: TRBV5-1
clone_size: .
j_call: TRBJ2-3
d_call: TRBD1
cdr3_aa: CASSSEQGLSTDTQYF
cdr3_nt: TGCGCCAGCAGCTCCGAACAGGGGCTGAGCACAGATACGCAGTATTTT

v_call: TRBV6-5
clone_size: .
j_call: TRBJ1-1
d_call: TRBD1
cdr3_aa: CASSYRTGDTEAFF
cdr3_nt: TGTGCCAGCAGTTACAGGACAGGGGACACTGAAGCTTTCTTT

v_call: TRBV20-1
clone_size: few
j_call: TRBJ1-1
d_call: TRBD1
cdr3_aa: CSARGDRETFF
cdr3_nt: TGCAGTGCTAGAGGTGACAGGGAAACTTTCTTT

v_call: TRBV19
clone_size: .
j_call: TRBJ2-3
d_call: TRBD1
cdr3_aa: CASARGQVLTDTQYF
cdr3_nt: TGTGCCAGCGCGCGGGGACAGGTCCTCACAGATACGCAGTATTTT

v_call: TRBV30
clone_size: .
j_call: TRBJ1-1
d_call: TRBD1
cdr3_aa: CAQNSGTVTRVTEAFF
cdr3_nt: TGTGCCCAGAACTCCGGGACAGTGACTCGGGTCACTGAAGCTTTCTTT

v_call: TRBV6-1
clone_size: once
j_call: TRBJ1-1
d_call: TRBD1
cdr3_aa: CASREGGSRLNTEAFF
cdr3_nt: TGTGCCAGCAGGGAAGGGGGCTCGAGATTGAACACTGAAGCTTTCTTT

v_call: TRBV19
clone_size: .
j_call: TRBJ1-6
d_call: TRBD1
cdr3_aa: CATRTGGANSPLHF
cdr3_nt: TGTGCCACCCGGACAGGGGGAGCGAATTCACCCCTCCACTTT

v_call: TRBV24-1
clone_size: .
j_call: TRBJ2-3
d_call: .
cdr3_aa: CATAASESSGTDTQYF
cdr3_nt: TGTGCCACCGCAGCCTCGGAGTCTTCGGGCACAGATACGCAGTATTTT

v_call: TRBV5-4
clone_size: .
j_call: TRBJ1-2
d_call: .
cdr3_aa: CASSLVAARGGYTF
cdr3_nt: TGTGCCAGCAGCTTGGTCGCAGCAAGAGGCGGCTACACCTTC

v_call: TRBV5-1
clone_size: .
j_call: TRBJ2-3
d_call: .
cdr3_aa: CASSLESFSTDTQYF
cdr3_nt: TGCGCCAGCAGCTTGGAAAGCTTTAGCACAGATACGCAGTATTTT

v_call: TRBV5-1
clone_size: .
j_call: TRBJ2-7
d_call: .
cdr3_aa: CASSFTGSSYEQYF
cdr3_nt: TGCGCCAGCAGCTTCACAGGTTCCTCCTACGAGCAGTACTTC

v_call: TRBV30
clone_size: few
j_call: TRBJ1-2
d_call: .
cdr3_aa: CAWSPGGGNNYGYTF
cdr3_nt: TGTGCCTGGAGTCCTGGGGGGGGAAATAACTATGGCTACACCTTC

v_call: TRBV24-1
clone_size: .
j_call: TRBJ2-1
d_call: .
cdr3_aa: CATSDSDSYRRNEQFF
cdr3_nt: TGTGCCACCAGTGATTCAGACAGCTATCGTAGGAATGAGCAGTTCTTC

v_call: TRBV27
clone_size: .
j_call: TRBJ1-2
d_call: .
cdr3_aa: CASSLSAKRINYGYTF
cdr3_nt: TGTGCCAGCAGTCTGTCCGCGAAGCGGATCAACTATGGCTACACCTTC

v_call: TRBV5-1
clone_size: .
j_call: TRBJ2-7
d_call: .
cdr3_aa: CASSGGWGYSYEQYF
cdr3_nt: TGCGCCAGCAGCGGCGGCTGGGGCTACTCCTACGAGCAGTACTTC

v_call: TRBV28
clone_size: .
j_call: TRBJ2-7
d_call: .
cdr3_aa: CASSHRGGGAYEQYF
cdr3_nt: TGTGCCAGCAGCCACCGTGGGGGCGGCGCCTACGAGCAGTACTTC

v_call: TRBV9
clone_size: medium-sized
j_call: TRBJ2-4
d_call: .
cdr3_aa: CASSVGVGVAKNIQYF
cdr3_nt: TGTGCCAGCAGCGTAGGCGTCGGGGTAGCCAAAAACATTCAGTACTTC

v_call: TRBV28
clone_size: few
j_call: TRBJ1-1
d_call: .
cdr3_aa: CASSTGWENTEAFF
cdr3_nt: TGTGCCAGCAGTACAGGGTGGGAGAACACTGAAGCTTTCTTT

v_call: TRBV14
clone_size: .
j_call: TRBJ1-6
d_call: TRBD1
cdr3_aa: CASSPPGQGAYNSPLHF
cdr3_nt: TGTGCCAGCAGCCCACCGGGACAGGGGGCGTATAATTCACCCCTCCACTTT

v_call: TRBV29-1
clone_size: .
j_call: TRBJ1-4
d_call: .
cdr3_aa: CSVEDPRVDEKLFF
cdr3_nt: TGCAGCGTTGAAGATCCCAGGGTTGATGAAAAACTGTTTTTT

v_call: TRBV2
clone_size: .
j_call: TRBJ1-5
d_call: .
cdr3_aa: CASRQDLWNQPQHF
cdr3_nt: TGTGCCAGCAGACAGGACCTTTGGAATCAGCCCCAGCATTTT

v_call: TRBV18
clone_size: .
j_call: TRBJ2-2
d_call: TRBD1
cdr3_aa: CASSPRQGHTGELFF
cdr3_nt: TGTGCCAGCTCACCCCGACAGGGGCACACCGGGGAGCTGTTTTTT